This TCR beta chain was sequenced during a study of blood T cell repertoires in COVID-19. For the study at large: The United States, Italy and Spain were the sources of the acute and convalescent COVID-19 samples. PBMCs, B-cell-depleted T cells, or T cells provided the cDNA or gDNA that made up the material.

Per the original methods: The assay estimated nucleated cells by amplifying reference gene primers. Profiling relied on immunoSEQ multiplex PCR, and the TCRdb table lists in-frame clones only, not all of them. V, J and clone size are those of that table, while D and trimming were read from the DNA. The sample gives 170,000 or so clones, approximately 83% of which show up once; roughly 7.2% is in the top ten. The V gene's germline CDR1 is SGHRS and CDR2 YFSETQ. There are 18 residues in the CDR3. With 4 bases clipped from V and 2 bases from J, the junction kept 9 bases outside the gene matches. The sequencing input was peripheral blood. This TCR was sampled from a woman aged 40 to 50 with COVID-19, enrolled during active disease. The chain couples TRBV5-1 to TRBJ2-7, with 16 nucleotides matching TRBD2. The CDR3 DNA reads TGCGCCAGCAGCCCATTCGGGACTAGCGGGGGGGCGGCCTACGAGCAGTACTTC. Protein sequence: CASSPFGTSGGAAYEQYF.